This T cell receptor (beta chain) was documented in a study of blood T cell repertoires in COVID-19. TCRdb's table, derived via immunoSEQ multiplex PCR, lists solely in-frame clones and lacks some. The sample shows under 130,000 clones, roughly 84% of them seen only once. CDR3 length: 13 amino acids. CDR1 SQVTM and CDR2 ANQGSEA come from the germline V gene. V lost 7 bases and J 2 bases, leaving 15 bases between the germline ends. The chain recombines TRBV29-1 with TRBJ2-7; no clear D. The TCR sequence derives from a human donor in a cohort sampled during active or convalescent COVID-19. Source material: peripheral blood. The DNA for the CDR3 is TGCAGCGCTCGACTCAGCCGCCCCTACGAGCAGTACTTC. Protein sequence: CSARLSRPYEQYF.